Listed here are 9 T cell receptor beta chains from one sample, sequenced in a study of blood T cell repertoires in COVID-19. The assay was immunoSEQ multiplex PCR, and TCRdb's table has in-frame clones only and misses some. The sample lists 310,000 or so clones, around 87% occurring once. The source material was peripheral blood. The receptors were gathered from a man between 65 and 85 years old with acute or convalescent COVID-19.

This clone was seen a few times. The CDR3 reads CASSQQGTEAFF. Here the CDR3 DNA reads TGTGCCAGCAGCCAACAGGGCACTGAAGCTTTCTTT. The J gene is TRBJ1-1, the V gene TRBV7-2; a possible D gene is TRBD1 (6 bases). V was clipped by 5 bases and J by 4 bases, with 8 bases between them. The CDR3 runs 12 residues. Germline values: CDR1 SGHTA, CDR2 FQGNSA.

V gene TRBV14 combines with J gene TRBJ1-4; 7 positions match TRBD1. The germline CDR1 and CDR2 sequences are SGHDN and FVKESK. V trimming: 2 bases; J trimming: 6 bases; junction bases outside the gene matches: 9. The CDR3 covers 16 residues. The CDR3 DNA follows: TGTGCCAGCAGCCAAAATCGGGACAGCCCCTATGAAAAACTGTTTTTT. This sequence encodes CASSQNRDSPYEKLFF.

The chain is built from TRBV5-4 and TRBJ2-3; D may be TRBD1 (6 bases). CDR1 is SGHNT, CDR2 YYREEE, per germline (reference sequence). V was trimmed by 4 bases and J by 7 bases, leaving 16 bases between them. The CDR3 has 14 residues. The CDR3 here is CASSTGTEFNTQYF. The CDR3 DNA sequence: TGTGCCAGCAGCACAGGGACCGAATTTAATACGCAGTATTTT.

In its sample, this clone was seen many times. The V and J genes are TRBV5-4 and TRBJ1-4; D gene unclear. The CDR3 extends over 13 amino acids. Per germline, CDR1 SGHNT and CDR2 YYREEE (reference sequence). Trimming pared 3 bases from V and 7 bases from J, leaving 10 bases between. The DNA for the CDR3 is TGTGCCAGCAGCTCCCCTCCGTCTGAAAAACTGTTTTTT. This encodes CASSSPPSEKLFF.

This clone was counted a single time. The chain is built from TRBV7-2 and TRBJ2-4; D gene unclear. This CDR3 is 15 amino acids long. CDR1 SGHTA and CDR2 FQGNSA come from the germline V gene. Trimming pared 8 bases from V and 0 bases from J, leaving 14 bases between. The CDR3 protein is CASSLIRLAKNIQYF. The CDR3 region has the DNA TGTGCCAGCTCCCTCATCCGGTTAGCCAAAAACATTCAGTACTTC.

The rearrangement uses TRBV27 and TRBJ1-1, with 8 bases lining up with TRBD1. Germline CDR1 MNHEY, CDR2 SMNVEV (reference sequence). The junction had 0 bases not matched to a gene; V was cut back by 4 bases and J by 5 bases. This CDR3 is built from 12 residues. The CDR3 region is CASSYRGTEAFF. CDR3 sequence (DNA): TGTGCCAGCAGTTACAGGGGGACTGAAGCTTTCTTT.

The CDR3 region is CASSPAGTGRLNTEAFF. DNA for the CDR3: TGTGCCAGCTCACCGGCCGGGACAGGAAGATTGAACACTGAAGCTTTCTTT. The chain carries TRBV18 and TRBJ1-1; the match to TRBD1 covers 8 bases. CDR3 length: 17 residues. V shed 3 bases, J shed 0 bases, and the junction held 9 bases outside the gene matches. Germline loops: CDR1 KGHSH, CDR2 LQKENI.

This clone came up a few times. The chain recombines TRBV9 with TRBJ1-1; tentative D call: TRBD1 (5 bases). The CDR3 has 16 residues. V lost 0 bases, J lost 3 bases, and 15 bases lay in between. Germline-derived CDR1 and CDR2 are SGDLS and YYNGEE. CDR3 in amino acids: CASSVDGGREYTEAFF. The DNA of the CDR3 is TGTGCCAGCAGCGTAGATGGGGGACGGGAGTACACTGAAGCTTTCTTT. Supplemented by reference TRBV9 and TRBJ1-1, the full variable domain reads DSGVTQTPKHLITATGQRVTLRCSPRSGDLSVYWYQQSLDQGLQFLIQYYNGEERAKGNILERFSAQQFPDLHSELNLSSLELGDSALYFCASSVDGGREYTEAFFGQGTRLTVV.

V is TRBV10-3 and J is TRBJ1-2; D call uncertain. The germline gives CDR1 ENHRY, CDR2 SYGVKD. This CDR3 region has 13 residues. The ends were cut back, 2 bases at V and 4 bases at J, with 8 bases in the middle. This chain's CDR3 is CAISEGQVYGYTF. CDR3 nucleotide sequence: TGTGCCATCAGTGAGGGGCAGGTCTATGGCTACACCTTC.